The rows below give T cell receptor beta chains drawn from one sample of a study of blood T cell repertoires in COVID-19. Produced via immunoSEQ multiplex PCR; TCRdb's table is partial and in-frame only. This table has roughly 150,000 clones, 60% to 85% appearing once. Sequencing used peripheral blood. These receptors were obtained from a man in his sixties or seventies with acute or convalescent COVID-19. The CDR3 runs from the conserved cysteine through the conserved F or W. D genes are given only for firm matches. Clone size is not always given. Where it is, it says once, few, many or a class for expanded clones.

. | TRBJ1-2 | TRBV5-6 | TRBD1 | CASSLAQGQGAFGYTF | TGTGCCAGCAGCTTGGCCCAGGGACAGGGGGCTTTTGGCTACACCTTC
. | TRBJ1-6 | TRBV19 | TRBD1 | CASSGQGSNSPLHF | TGTGCCAGTAGCGGACAGGGGAGTAATTCACCCCTCCACTTT
. | TRBJ1-4 | TRBV3-1/TRBV3-2 | . | CASSQRRGTNEKLFF | TGTGCCAGCAGCCAGAGAAGGGGAACTAATGAAAAACTGTTTTTT
once | TRBJ1-6 | TRBV7-6 | . | CASSLERGTPLHF | TGTGCCAGCAGCTTAGAAAGGGGGACACCCCTCCACTTT
. | TRBJ1-2 | TRBV6-2/TRBV6-3 | . | CASSYVLNYGYTF | TGTGCCAGCAGTTACGTCCTCAACTATGGCTACACCTTC
few | TRBJ1-4 | TRBV25-1 | TRBD1 | CASTTGGHEKLFF | TGTGCCAGCACGACAGGGGGTCACGAAAAACTGTTTTTT
. | TRBJ1-5 | TRBV28 | . | CASEGGSGNQPQHF | TGTGCCAGCGAGGGAGGCTCGGGCAATCAGCCCCAGCATTTT
. | TRBJ2-1 | TRBV6-2/TRBV6-3 | . | CASSTPGVDEQFF | TGTGCCAGCAGTACGCCAGGGGTCGATGAGCAGTTCTTC
. | TRBJ2-5 | TRBV18 | TRBD1 | CASSPPNGQAQETQYF | TGTGCCAGCTCACCACCTAACGGACAGGCCCAAGAGACCCAGTACTTC
. | TRBJ2-7 | TRBV6-5 | TRBD1 | CASNRAGGSSYEQYF | TGTGCCAGCAATAGAGCAGGGGGCAGCTCCTACGAGCAGTACTTC
. | TRBJ1-2 | TRBV3-1/TRBV3-2 | . | CASSQGSGHFNYGYTF | TGTGCCAGCAGCCAAGGGTCGGGACACTTTAACTATGGCTACACCTTC
. | TRBJ1-1 | TRBV3-1/TRBV3-2 | . | CASSHGTSSAEAFF | TGTGCCAGCAGCCACGGGACATCTAGTGCTGAAGCTTTCTTT
. | TRBJ2-2 | TRBV5-4 | . | CASSLWPPDTGELFF | TGTGCCAGCAGCTTGTGGCCGCCAGATACCGGGGAGCTGTTTTTT
. | TRBJ2-1 | TRBV11-3 | . | CASSFDGGAGGNEQFF | TGTGCCAGCAGCTTTGATGGGGGGGCTGGCGGCAATGAGCAGTTCTTC
. | TRBJ2-1 | TRBV7-3 | . | CASSPLGQPRYNEQFF | TGTGCCAGCAGCCCTCTGGGGCAGCCCCGTTACAATGAGCAGTTCTTC
few | TRBJ1-4 | TRBV19 | TRBD1 | CASTGGATNEKLFF | TGTGCCAGTACAGGGGGAGCAACTAATGAAAAACTGTTTTTT
once | TRBJ2-7 | TRBV6-2/TRBV6-3 | . | CASSYSRTGYGIREQYF | TGTGCCAGCAGTTACTCCCGAACCGGATACGGGATACGTGAGCAGTACTTC
. | TRBJ2-2 | TRBV6-2/TRBV6-3 | TRBD2 | CASSYTGGPAGELFF | TGTGCCAGCAGTTACACGGGAGGGCCTGCCGGGGAGCTGTTTTTT
. | TRBJ1-5 | TRBV15 | . | CATSRDKRGNQPQHF | TGTGCCACCAGCAGAGATAAAAGGGGGAATCAGCCCCAGCATTTT
. | TRBJ2-3 | TRBV10-2 | . | CASRQGSTDTQYF | TGCGCCAGCAGACAGGGAAGCACAGATACGCAGTATTTT
. | TRBJ2-1 | TRBV7-8 | TRBD1 | CASSLTGLGNEQFF | TGTGCCAGCAGCTTGACAGGGCTGGGCAATGAGCAGTTCTTC
once | TRBJ1-4 | TRBV5-1 | TRBD1 | CASSPRTGDEKLFF | TGCGCCAGCAGCCCCCGGACAGGGGATGAAAAACTGTTTTTT
few | TRBJ2-1 | TRBV11-3 | . | CASSLVHLVSGNEQFF | TGTGCCAGCAGCTTAGTTCATCTCGTGTCAGGCAATGAGCAGTTCTTC
many | TRBJ1-3 | TRBV18 | TRBD1 | CASSRATGDGNTIYF | TGTGCCAGCTCACGGGCGACAGGGGACGGAAACACCATATATTTT
. | TRBJ1-1 | TRBV13 | TRBD1 | CASSRQQGENTEAFF | TGTGCCAGCAGCAGACAACAGGGGGAGAACACTGAAGCTTTCTTT